Listed below are T cell receptor beta chains from one sample, sequenced in a study of T cell changes during pregnancy in multiple sclerosis. The method was immunoSEQ multiplex PCR; TCRdb's version includes in-frame clones alone and lacks a portion of them. This table holds some 70,000 clones, under 95% found once. This material consisted of peripheral blood, taken in the second trimester of pregnancy. These receptors came from a female donor with multiple sclerosis, enrolled in a pregnancy study. The CDR3 runs from the conserved cysteine through the conserved F or W. A D gene is named only where the DNA matches it firmly. Expanded clones get a size class; other rows say once, few or many, or leave the size out.

size: .
V: TRBV10-3
D: TRBD1
J: TRBJ1-3
CDR3: CAISTYRQGRNTIYF
DNA: TGTGCCATCAGTACATACCGACAGGGGCGAAACACCATATATTTT

size: .
V: TRBV11-2
D: TRBD1
J: TRBJ2-7
CDR3: CASSPPGQVSYEQYF
DNA: TGTGCCAGCAGCCCCCCGGGACAGGTCTCCTACGAGCAGTACTTC

size: .
V: TRBV7-3
D: .
J: TRBJ1-1
CDR3: CASSSGRGNTEAFF
DNA: TGTGCCAGCAGCTCTGGACGGGGGAACACTGAAGCTTTCTTT

size: .
V: TRBV30
D: .
J: TRBJ1-2
CDR3: CAFPRGGHNYGYTF
DNA: TGTGCCTTCCCCCGGGGGGGCCATAACTATGGCTACACCTTC

size: .
V: TRBV7-2
D: .
J: TRBJ2-3
CDR3: CASSLDGLRTDTQYF
DNA: TGTGCCAGCAGCTTAGATGGGCTGCGCACAGATACGCAGTATTTT

size: .
V: TRBV6-5
D: .
J: TRBJ2-7
CDR3: CASSYNRASYEQYF
DNA: TGTGCCAGCAGTTATAACAGGGCCTCCTACGAGCAGTACTTC

size: once
V: TRBV19
D: .
J: TRBJ1-1
CDR3: CASSMAGGSTEAFF
DNA: TGTGCCAGTAGTATGGCTGGGGGGAGCACTGAAGCTTTCTTT

size: .
V: TRBV6-1
D: .
J: TRBJ1-3
CDR3: CASSEAPRGFSGNTIYF
DNA: TGTGCCAGCAGTGAAGCGCCCAGGGGCTTCTCTGGAAACACCATATATTTT

size: medium-sized
V: TRBV14
D: .
J: TRBJ1-2
CDR3: CASSPGRGARDGYTF
DNA: TGTGCCAGCAGCCCAGGGCGGGGGGCAAGGGATGGCTACACCTTC

size: .
V: TRBV7-2
D: TRBD2
J: TRBJ2-1
CDR3: CASSLFLGGESYNEQFF
DNA: TGTGCCAGCAGCCTCTTCCTCGGGGGGGAGTCCTACAATGAGCAGTTCTTC

size: once
V: TRBV5-1
D: .
J: TRBJ2-7
CDR3: CASTPLDRSYEQYF
DNA: TGCGCCAGCACCCCCCTAGACAGGTCCTACGAGCAGTACTTC

size: .
V: TRBV7-8
D: .
J: TRBJ1-1
CDR3: CASSLAMYGGEGEAFF
DNA: TGTGCCAGCAGCTTAGCGATGTACGGGGGGGAGGGTGAAGCTTTCTTT

size: .
V: TRBV11-3
D: TRBD2
J: TRBJ2-1
CDR3: CASSRSGARMKNEQFF
DNA: TGTGCCAGCAGCCGAAGCGGGGCTCGGATGAAGAATGAGCAGTTCTTC

size: .
V: TRBV29-1
D: .
J: TRBJ1-2
CDR3: CSWGPGDGYTF
DNA: TGCAGCTGGGGCCCGGGGGATGGCTACACCTTC

size: .
V: TRBV6-5
D: TRBD2
J: TRBJ2-5
CDR3: CASRDQRGGKETQYF
DNA: TGTGCCAGCAGGGACCAGCGGGGGGGGAAAGAGACCCAGTACTTC

size: once
V: TRBV7-9
D: TRBD2
J: TRBJ2-1
CDR3: CASSLVPLAGGRNEQFF
DNA: TGTGCCAGCAGCTTAGTACCCCTAGCGGGGGGGAGGAATGAGCAGTTCTTC

size: .
V: TRBV9
D: .
J: TRBJ1-1
CDR3: CASSVGGGITEAFF
DNA: TGTGCCAGCAGCGTAGGGGGGGGCATCACTGAAGCTTTCTTT

size: .
V: TRBV30
D: .
J: TRBJ2-7
CDR3: CAWSVGSGVFHEQYF
DNA: TGTGCCTGGAGTGTAGGGTCAGGGGTGTTCCACGAGCAGTACTTC

size: .
V: TRBV7-2
D: .
J: TRBJ1-6
CDR3: CASSSNRDSPLHF
DNA: TGTGCCAGCAGCTCCAACAGGGATTCACCCCTCCACTTT

size: .
V: TRBV7-3
D: .
J: TRBJ2-3
CDR3: CASSTDSIDTQYF
DNA: TGTGCCAGCAGCACCGACTCCATTGATACGCAGTATTTT

size: .
V: TRBV29-1
D: TRBD2
J: TRBJ2-7
CDR3: CSVEPGGGVYEQYF
DNA: TGCAGCGTTGAGCCCGGTGGGGGGGTCTACGAGCAGTACTTC

size: .
V: TRBV7-8
D: TRBD1
J: TRBJ1-1
CDR3: CASSLTGNEAFF
DNA: TGTGCCAGCAGCTTGACAGGGAACGAAGCTTTCTTT

size: .
V: TRBV7-9
D: TRBD1
J: TRBJ1-6
CDR3: CASSLPGQGNASPLHF
DNA: TGTGCCAGCAGCCTGCCGGGACAGGGAAATGCTTCACCCCTCCACTTT

size: .
V: TRBV11-2
D: .
J: TRBJ2-7
CDR3: CASSGSYEQYF
DNA: TGTGCCAGCAGCGGGAGCTACGAGCAGTACTTC

size: .
V: TRBV6-6
D: .
J: TRBJ2-1
CDR3: CASSYGAEQFF
DNA: TGTGCCAGCAGTTACGGGGCTGAGCAGTTCTTC

size: .
V: TRBV7-7
D: TRBD1
J: TRBJ2-1
CDR3: CASSFEYRTGKKKRSYNEQFF
DNA: TGTGCCAGCAGCTTCGAGTACAGGACAGGGAAAAAAAAGCGGTCCTACAATGAGCAGTTCTTC